This T cell receptor (beta chain) was captured in a study of T cell responses to AZD1222 COVID-19 vaccine. In the study overall: Whether given at about 4 or about 12 weeks, second doses were pooled. Broader study findings: None of the repertoires were sampled until the peak T cell response had passed. A mostly white British donor set with more females was recruited, and clonal diversity was possibly underestimated.

The CDR3 sequence is 16 residues long. The V gene's germline CDR1 is SGDLS and CDR2 YYNGEE. Deletions cut 0 bases from V and 5 bases from J, with 16 bases between. Assay: immunoSEQ multiplex PCR; the TCRdb copy retains only in-frame clones and omits some. The table shows more than 150,000 clones, with under 95% occurring only once. In regard to this clone: The antigen remains undetermined.

This receptor was obtained from an adult in good health. Material: peripheral blood, obtained on day 0 of AZD1222 vaccination. V gene TRBV9 combines with J gene TRBJ2-3; D is tentatively TRBD1 or TRBD2 (6 bases each). In DNA, the CDR3 is TGTGCCAGCAGCGTAGCTGGGACAAGGGGAGGAGATACGCAGTATTTT. This encodes CASSVAGTRGGDTQYF.